A single sample gave rise to the 5 T cell receptor beta chains below, sequenced in a study of T cell responses to AZD1222 COVID-19 vaccine. Clones were sequenced by immunoSEQ multiplex PCR, and TCRdb holds only the in-frame ones, with some missing. Here the sample spans over 100,000 clones, more than 75% being singletons. The starting material was peripheral blood, obtained 28 days after the second AZD1222 dose. The receptors stem from an adult who received the AZD1222 COVID-19 vaccine.

The J gene is TRBJ2-6, the V gene TRBV7-6, with TRBD1 matching over 7 bases. Germline CDR1 SGHVS, CDR2 FNYEAQ. The CDR3 has 18 amino acids. The ends lost 5 bases at V and 0 bases at J; junction bases unmatched: 10. CDR3 sequence reads: CASSPRTGVGSGANVLTF. The CDR3 DNA is TGTGCCAGCAGCCCTCGGACAGGTGTGGGCTCTGGGGCCAACGTCCTGACTTTC.

V usage is TRBV12-3 or TRBV12-4 and J usage is TRBJ2-2; D unresolved. The CDR3 extends over 13 amino acids. In DNA, the CDR3 is TGTGCTGCTGCCAGGCCCTACACCGGGGAGCTGTTTTTT. Its translation: CAAARPYTGELFF.

The rearrangement uses TRBV3-1 (or the pseudogene TRBV3-2) and TRBJ1-2; D is unclear. CDR3 length: 16 residues. Per the germline V gene, CDR1 is LGHDT and CDR2 is YNNKEL (reference sequence). The V end was cut by 0 bases, the J end by 0 bases, with 11 bases between. In DNA form, the CDR3 reads TGTGCCAGCAGCCAAGATCGGCAGCGAGCTAACTATGGCTACACCTTC. Its protein is CASSQDRQRANYGYTF.

The count of this clone is one. The V gene is TRBV2, the J gene TRBJ2-7; 7 bases align to TRBD2. The CDR3 loop spans 16 amino acids. Germline V CDR1 and CDR2: SNHLY, FYNNEI. The V and J ends lost 2 bases and 3 bases, in that order; junction bases with no gene match: 10. The CDR3 sequence is CASSESQNAGVYEQYF. CDR3 coding DNA: TGTGCCAGCAGTGAATCCCAGAATGCGGGGGTCTACGAGCAGTACTTC.

DNA for the CDR3: TGTGCCAGCAGCCCCTACGAGACCCAGTACTTC. This codes for CASSPYETQYF. The J gene is TRBJ2-5, the V gene TRBV11-2, with no clear D. V gave up 5 bases and J gave up 5 bases, with 6 bases separating them. Germline V gene sequence: CDR1 SGHAT, CDR2 FQNNGV. The CDR3 is 11 amino acids. The complete variable domain, with remaining parts taken from reference TRBV11-2 and TRBJ2-5, reads EAGVAQSPRYKIIEKRQSVAFWCNPISGHATLYWYQQILGQGPKLLIQFQNNGVVDDSQLPKDRFSAERLKGVDSTLKIQPAKLEDSAVYLCASSPYETQYFGPGTRLLVL.